This T cell receptor (beta chain) was found in a study of OX40 agonist ivuxolimab in advanced cancers. Overall study context: It was permissible to have had prior anti-PD-1, anti-PD-L1 or anti-CTLA-4 therapy, and approximately 38% had some. Whole-study findings and limits: Expansion of clones was among the lowest in partial responders at 0.1-3.0 mg/kg.

The CDR3 sequence is 14 residues long. Germline V gives CDR1 SGHNT, CDR2 YENEEA. Autoimmune disease history or systemic immunosuppression led to patients being barred. To note about this clone: Its antigen is still unknown. Compared with germline, one end of the junction differs, possibly owing to a read error.

TCRdb's copy holds only in-frame clones and misses some; the assay was immunoSEQ multiplex PCR. The sample consists of about 84,000 clones, 94% of them appearing once. The sequencing used CD4+ or CD8+ T cells sorted from blood, collected in a trial of the OX40 agonist ivuxolimab. The TCR sequence derives from an adult with an advanced solid tumor such as melanoma, head and neck, liver or kidney cancer. The chain employs TRBV11-3 and TRBJ2-7; 9 bases are shared with TRBD1. Written as DNA, the CDR3 is TGTGTCAGCAGCCTATGGACAGGGGCCTACGAGCAGTACTTC. Protein: CVSSLWTGAYEQYF.